This TCR beta chain was sequenced during a study of T cell clones after liver transplantation. V lost 7 bases and J 1 base, leaving 16 bases between the germline ends. The CDR3 runs to 14 residues. Germline values: CDR1 SQVTM, CDR2 ANQGSEA. Produced via immunoSEQ multiplex PCR; TCRdb's table is partial and in-frame only. The data show about 75,000 clones, with 84% seen just once and 2.1% held by the top ten. This material consisted of CD4+ T cells from blood, taken less than 50 months after liver transplant. The receptor comes from a human patient who received a liver transplant. Some T cells here may be from the graft donor. V and J are TRBV29-1 and TRBJ2-5; the D gene is possibly TRBD1 (6 bases). The CDR3 here is CSGSTGLVQETQYF. DNA for the CDR3: TGCAGCGGTTCAACAGGGCTGGTCCAAGAGACCCAGTACTTC.